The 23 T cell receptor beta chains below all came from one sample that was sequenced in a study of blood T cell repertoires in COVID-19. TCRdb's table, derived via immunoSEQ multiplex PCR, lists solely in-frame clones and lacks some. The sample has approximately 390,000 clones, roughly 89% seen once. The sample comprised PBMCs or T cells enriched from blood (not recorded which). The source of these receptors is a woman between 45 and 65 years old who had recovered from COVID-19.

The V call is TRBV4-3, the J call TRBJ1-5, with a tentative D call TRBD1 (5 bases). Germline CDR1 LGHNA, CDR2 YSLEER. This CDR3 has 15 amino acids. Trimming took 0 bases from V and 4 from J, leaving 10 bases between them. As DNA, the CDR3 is TGCGCCAGCAGCCAAGATCGGGGGGAGAATCAGCCCCAGCATTTT. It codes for CASSQDRGENQPQHF.

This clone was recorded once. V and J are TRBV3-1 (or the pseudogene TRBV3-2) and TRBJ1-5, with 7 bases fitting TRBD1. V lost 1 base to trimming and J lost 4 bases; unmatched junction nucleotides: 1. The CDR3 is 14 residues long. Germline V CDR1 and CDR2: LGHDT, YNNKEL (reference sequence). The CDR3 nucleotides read TGTGCCAGCAGCCAAGCGGGACAGAATCAGCCCCAGCATTTT. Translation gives CASSQAGQNQPQHF.

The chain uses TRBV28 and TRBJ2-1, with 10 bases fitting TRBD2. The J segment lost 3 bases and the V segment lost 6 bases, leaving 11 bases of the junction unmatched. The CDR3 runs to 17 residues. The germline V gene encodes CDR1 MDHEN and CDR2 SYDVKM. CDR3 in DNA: TGTGCCAGCAGCACACCGGGACTAGCGACTTTCTACAATGAGCAGTTCTTC. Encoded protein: CASSTPGLATFYNEQFF.

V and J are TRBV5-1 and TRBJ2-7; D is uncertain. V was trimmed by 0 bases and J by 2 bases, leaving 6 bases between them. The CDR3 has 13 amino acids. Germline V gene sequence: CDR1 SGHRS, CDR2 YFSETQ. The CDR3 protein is CASSLEDTYEQYF. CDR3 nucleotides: TGCGCCAGCAGCTTGGAAGACACCTACGAGCAGTACTTC.

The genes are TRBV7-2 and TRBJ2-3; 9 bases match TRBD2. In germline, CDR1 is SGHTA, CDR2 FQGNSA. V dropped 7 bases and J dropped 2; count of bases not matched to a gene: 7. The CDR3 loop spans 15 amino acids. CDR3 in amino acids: CASTERGASTDTQYF. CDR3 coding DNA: TGTGCCAGCACCGAGCGGGGGGCCTCCACAGATACGCAGTATTTT.

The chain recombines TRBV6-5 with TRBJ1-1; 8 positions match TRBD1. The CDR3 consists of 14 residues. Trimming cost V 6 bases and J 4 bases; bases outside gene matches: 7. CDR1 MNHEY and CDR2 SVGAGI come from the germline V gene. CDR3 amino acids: CASSVGQASTEAFF. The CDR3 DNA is TGTGCCAGCAGCGTGGGACAGGCAAGCACTGAAGCTTTCTTT.

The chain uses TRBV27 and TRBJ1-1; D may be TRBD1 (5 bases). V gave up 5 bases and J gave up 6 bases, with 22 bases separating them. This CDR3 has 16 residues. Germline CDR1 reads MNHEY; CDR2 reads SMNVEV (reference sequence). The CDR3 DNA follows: TGTGCCAGCAGTCAGTTTACCTTTGGGGGGGACGCTGAAGCTTTCTTT. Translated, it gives CASSQFTFGGDAEAFF.

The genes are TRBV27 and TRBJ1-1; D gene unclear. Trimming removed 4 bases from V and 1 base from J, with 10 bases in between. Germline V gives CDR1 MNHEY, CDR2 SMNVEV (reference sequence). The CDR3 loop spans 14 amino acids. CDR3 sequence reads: CASSSRAGNTEAFF. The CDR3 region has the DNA TGTGCCAGCAGTTCCCGTGCGGGGAACACTGAAGCTTTCTTT.

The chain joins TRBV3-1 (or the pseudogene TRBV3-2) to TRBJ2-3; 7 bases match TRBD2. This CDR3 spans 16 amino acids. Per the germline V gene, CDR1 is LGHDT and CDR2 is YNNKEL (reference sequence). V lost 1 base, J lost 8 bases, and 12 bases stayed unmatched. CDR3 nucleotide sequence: TGTGCCAGCAGCCAAGGTCCTAGCGGCGTCCCGGTTACGCAGTATTTT. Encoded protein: CASSQGPSGVPVTQYF.

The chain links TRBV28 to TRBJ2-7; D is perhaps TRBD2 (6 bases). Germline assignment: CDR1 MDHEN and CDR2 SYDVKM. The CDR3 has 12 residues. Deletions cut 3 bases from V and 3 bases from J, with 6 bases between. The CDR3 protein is CASSLGGYEQYF. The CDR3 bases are TGTGCCAGCAGTTTGGGGGGCTACGAGCAGTACTTC.

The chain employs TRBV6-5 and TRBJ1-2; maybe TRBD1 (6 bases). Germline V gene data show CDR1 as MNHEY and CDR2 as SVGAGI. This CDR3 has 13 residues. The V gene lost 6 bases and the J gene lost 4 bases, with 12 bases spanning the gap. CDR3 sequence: CASRSGQSYGYTF. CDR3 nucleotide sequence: TGTGCCAGCAGAAGCGGACAGTCCTATGGCTACACCTTC.

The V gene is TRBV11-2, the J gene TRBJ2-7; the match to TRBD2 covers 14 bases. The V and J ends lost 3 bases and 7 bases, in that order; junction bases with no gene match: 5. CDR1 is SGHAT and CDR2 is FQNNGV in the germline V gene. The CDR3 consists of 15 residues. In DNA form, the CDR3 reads TGTGCCAGCAGCTTGACTAGCGGGGGGGCTTGGGAGCAGTACTTC. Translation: CASSLTSGGAWEQYF.

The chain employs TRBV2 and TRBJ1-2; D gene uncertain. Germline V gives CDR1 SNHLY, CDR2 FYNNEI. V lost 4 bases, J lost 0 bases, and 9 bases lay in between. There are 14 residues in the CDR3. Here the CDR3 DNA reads TGTGCCAGCAGTGGAGGGAATTCTAACTATGGCTACACCTTC. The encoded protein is CASSGGNSNYGYTF. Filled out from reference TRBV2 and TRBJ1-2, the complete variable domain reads EPEVTQTPSHQVTQMGQEVILRCVPISNHLYFYWYRQILGQKVEFLVSFYNNEISEKSEIFDDQFSVERPDGSNFTLKIRSTKLEDSAMYFCASSGGNSNYGYTFGSGTRLTVV.

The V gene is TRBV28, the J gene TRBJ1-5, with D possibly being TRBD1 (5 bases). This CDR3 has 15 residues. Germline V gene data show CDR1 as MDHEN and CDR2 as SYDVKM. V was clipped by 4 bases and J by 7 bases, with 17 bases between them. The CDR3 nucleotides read TGTGCCAGCAGTTGGGGGGGTGCTGGGGGGCAGCCCCAGCATTTT. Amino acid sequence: CASSWGGAGGQPQHF.

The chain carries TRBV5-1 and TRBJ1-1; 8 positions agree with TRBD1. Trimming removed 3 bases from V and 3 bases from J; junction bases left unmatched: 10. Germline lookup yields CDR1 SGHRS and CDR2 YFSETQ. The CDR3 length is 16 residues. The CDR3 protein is CASSSGRTGWYTEAFF. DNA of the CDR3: TGCGCCAGCAGCTCTGGGAGGACAGGGTGGTACACTGAAGCTTTCTTT.

CDR3 sequence (DNA): TGTGCCAGCAGCTTAAGTCCGGGATTCAACACTGAAGCTTTCTTT. As protein: CASSLSPGFNTEAFF. The gene calls are TRBV11-2 and TRBJ1-1; no clear D. Trimming shortened V by 2 bases and J by 2 bases, and 12 bases separated the two germline ends. CDR1 is SGHAT, CDR2 FQNNGV, per germline. The CDR3 covers 15 residues.

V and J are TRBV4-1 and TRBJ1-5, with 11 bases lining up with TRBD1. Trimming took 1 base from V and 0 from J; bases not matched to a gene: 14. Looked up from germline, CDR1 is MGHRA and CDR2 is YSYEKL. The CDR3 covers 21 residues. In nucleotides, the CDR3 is TGCGCCAGCAGCCAAGTGCCATCTTGGGGACAGGGGGGGTATAGCAATCAGCCCCAGCATTTT. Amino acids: CASSQVPSWGQGGYSNQPQHF.

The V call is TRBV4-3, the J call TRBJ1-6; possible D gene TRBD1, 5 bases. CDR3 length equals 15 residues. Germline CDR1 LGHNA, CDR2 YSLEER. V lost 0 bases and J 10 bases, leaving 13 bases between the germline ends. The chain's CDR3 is CASSQEEGVGSPLHF. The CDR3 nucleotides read TGCGCCAGCAGCCAAGAAGAAGGGGTCGGCTCACCCCTCCACTTT.

For the CDR3, the DNA is TGTGCCAGCGCGGGACAGTTGAACACTGAAGCTTTCTTT. Residues: CASAGQLNTEAFF. The V gene is TRBV27, the J gene TRBJ1-1; 7 bases map to TRBD1. Germline CDR1 is MNHEY and CDR2 is SMNVEV (reference sequence). Unmatched junction bases numbered 3, after V lost 8 bases and J lost 0 bases. CDR3 length equals 13 residues.

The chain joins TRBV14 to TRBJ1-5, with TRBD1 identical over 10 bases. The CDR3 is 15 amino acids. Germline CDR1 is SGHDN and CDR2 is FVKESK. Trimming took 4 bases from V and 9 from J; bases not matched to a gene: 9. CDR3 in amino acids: CASSRGTGDQWPQHF. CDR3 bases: TGTGCCAGCAGCCGGGGGACAGGGGACCAATGGCCCCAGCATTTT.

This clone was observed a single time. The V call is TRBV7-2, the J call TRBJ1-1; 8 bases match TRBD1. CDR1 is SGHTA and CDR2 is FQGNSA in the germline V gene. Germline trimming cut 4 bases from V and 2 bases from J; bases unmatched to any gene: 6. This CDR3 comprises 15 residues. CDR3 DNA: TGTGCCAGCAGCTCCCAGGGGACAGGAAACACTGAAGCTTTCTTT. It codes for CASSSQGTGNTEAFF.

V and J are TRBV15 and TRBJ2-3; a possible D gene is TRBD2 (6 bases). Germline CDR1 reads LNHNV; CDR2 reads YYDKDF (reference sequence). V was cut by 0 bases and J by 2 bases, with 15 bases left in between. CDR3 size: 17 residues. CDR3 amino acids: CATSRDRGSYLTDTQYF. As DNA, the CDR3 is TGTGCCACCAGCAGAGATCGGGGGTCCTATCTCACAGATACGCAGTATTTT.

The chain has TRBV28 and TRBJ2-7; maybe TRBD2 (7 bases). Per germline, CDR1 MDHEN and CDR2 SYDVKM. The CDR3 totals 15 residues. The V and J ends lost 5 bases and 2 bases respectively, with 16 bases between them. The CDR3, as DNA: TGTGCCAGCAGTGCCGGGGGGCGGGGAACCTACGAGCAGTACTTC. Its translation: CASSAGGRGTYEQYF.